This TCR beta chain was sequenced for a study of long-term antiretroviral therapy in people with HIV. Study results and caveats: Post-ART, diversity grew, though it stayed under transplant donor control levels. The study found narrower CDR3 length ranges in HIV repertoires than in controls. From about 2003 to 2017, blood was obtained, possibly while participants received older ART regimens. For ART adherence, viral resistance and therapy changes, no data were available.

With respect to this clone: Antigen unknown.

The run of the v3.0 immunoSEQ assay was at survey level. TCRdb's table, derived via immunoSEQ multiplex PCR, lists solely in-frame clones and lacks some. The sample includes 29,000 or so clones, almost 95% of them seen just once. CDR1 WSHSY and CDR2 SAAADI come from the germline V gene. The V and J ends lost 7 bases and 1 base respectively, with 11 bases between them. CDR3 length: 15 amino acids. The rearrangement joins TRBV10-2 to TRBJ1-6; no firm D call. Sequenced here: unsorted PBMCs, sampled roughly 7.1 years after starting antiretroviral therapy. The clonotype comes from a man aged 50-60 years with HIV. The CDR3 sequence is CASTEGSSYNSPLHF. The CDR3 DNA is TGCGCCAGCACAGAGGGCAGTTCCTATAATTCACCCCTCCACTTT.